This is a list of T cell receptor beta chains from one sample in a study of identical twins. TCRdb used MiXCR to reprocess the 5' RACE reads, holding one entry per CDR3 protein. The table has 500,000 to 600,000 distinct CDR3 sequences, less than 25% seen once. Separately, the same data were catalogued under a study of T cells expressing NK-cell markers.

Sequencing was done on a sample of CD4+ T cells sorted from blood. The receptors derive from a woman aged 18-35 years in good health. Each CDR3 is given with its conserved first and last residue. A D gene is named only where the DNA matches it firmly. The size entry is marked missing in some rows and otherwise reads once, few, many or a size class.

V gene,J gene,clone size,D gene,CDR3 DNA,CDR3 protein
TRBV7-9,TRBJ2-2,few,TRBD2,TGTGCCAGCAGGAGCGGGGTTGTCACCGGGGAGCTGTTTTTT,CASRSGVVTGELFF
TRBV12-3/TRBV12-4,TRBJ1-2,many,.,TGTGCCAGCAGTTTTTGGGCAGGGGAAGAGGCTGGCTACACCTTC,CASSFWAGEEAGYTF
TRBV5-1,TRBJ2-7,few,.,TGCGCCAGCAGCCTGATCGGGCCCCAAAGCTCCTACGAGCAGTACTTC,CASSLIGPQSSYEQYF
TRBV5-1,TRBJ1-1,few,.,TGCGCCAGCTTTTCGGGTGGGGGAGGAACTGAAGCTTTCTTT,CASFSGGGGTEAFF
TRBV5-1,TRBJ2-1,.,TRBD2,TGCGCCAGCAGCTTGGAGACTAGCGCCGACAATGAGCAGTTCTTC,CASSLETSADNEQFF
TRBV5-1,TRBJ2-1,.,.,TGCGCCAGCAGCCCGGGACGACCTTACAATGAGCAGTTCTTC,CASSPGRPYNEQFF
TRBV6-1,TRBJ1-6,few,.,TGTGCCAGCCAGAGAACCTATAATTCACCCCTCCACTTT,CASQRTYNSPLHF
TRBV15,TRBJ2-3,.,.,TGTGCCACCAGCAGGGGGGGTGGCCGAAGGGATTTT,CATSRGGGRRDF
TRBV7-3,TRBJ2-2,.,TRBD1,TGTGCCAGCAGGGACAGGGGGTTAGCCGGGGAGCTGTTTTTT,CASRDRGLAGELFF
TRBV7-2,TRBJ1-2,.,TRBD1,TGTGCCAGCACCACTAGGCCAAGGGGGCGGGATGGCTACACCTTC,CASTTRPRGRDGYTF
TRBV5-1,TRBJ1-1,many,.,TGCGCCAGCAGCCCGGTTGTCGGAAACACTGAAGCTTTCTTT,CASSPVVGNTEAFF
TRBV20-1,TRBJ2-1,few,.,TGCAGTGCTAGAGATGCCGGGACCGTCCGCGATGAGCAGTTCTTC,CSARDAGTVRDEQFF
TRBV13,TRBJ2-2,few,.,TGTGCCAGCAGCTACGCGACAGCCTACGGGGAGCTGTTTTTT,CASSYATAYGELFF
TRBV2,TRBJ2-6,.,.,TGTGCCAGCAGTGAAACCGGGGCCAACGTCCTGACTTTC,CASSETGANVLTF
TRBV20-1,TRBJ2-3,few,TRBD2,TGCAGTGCTAGTGGACTAGCGGGGGGTCTTAGCACAGATACGCAGTATTTT,CSASGLAGGLSTDTQYF
TRBV27,TRBJ2-3,.,TRBD2,TGTGCCAGCAGTTTATTCGCGGGGGTGGGCACAGATACGCAGTATTTT,CASSLFAGVGTDTQYF
TRBV20-1,TRBJ1-1,few,.,TGCAGTGCTAGAGATGTCCGAGGGGCCACTGAAGCTTTCTTT,CSARDVRGATEAFF
TRBV21-1,TRBJ2-1,.,.,TGTGCCAGCAGCAAGGAGGGGACTAGCGGGAGTCGGAATGAGCAGTTCTTC,CASSKEGTSGSRNEQFF
TRBV5-1,TRBJ1-1,.,.,TGCGCCAGCAGCAGAGGTACGGGGCAGGCGCTGAACACTGAAGCTTTCTTT,CASSRGTGQALNTEAFF
TRBV5-1,TRBJ2-1,.,.,TGCGCCAGCAGCTTGGCCTCAGGGAAAGGTGAGCAGTTCTTC,CASSLASGKGEQFF
TRBV20-1,TRBJ2-7,.,TRBD2,TGCAGTGCTAGAGGGTTAGGGACTAGCGGGGTCGAGCAGTACTTC,CSARGLGTSGVEQYF
TRBV4-3,TRBJ2-1,.,.,TGCGCCAGCAGCCAAGATAGCTGGAATGAGCAGTTCTTC,CASSQDSWNEQFF
TRBV10-3,TRBJ2-2,few,.,TGTGCCATCAGATCTTCTCAGGGGAGCACCGGGGAGCTGTTTTTT,CAIRSSQGSTGELFF
TRBV25-1,TRBJ2-7,few,.,TGTGCCAGCAGTGATGGGGGGCGCTACGAGCAGTACTTC,CASSDGGRYEQYF
TRBV29-1,TRBJ2-5,many,.,TGCAGCGTTGGGGGGAATTTGGAGACCCAGTACTTC,CSVGGNLETQYF
TRBV12-3/TRBV12-4,TRBJ2-2,few,TRBD2,TGTGCCAGCAGCCAAGGCGGCGGGGGGCCCGGGGAGCTGTTTTTT,CASSQGGGGPGELFF
TRBV30,TRBJ2-3,few,TRBD1,TGTGCCTACGCGGGACAGGGGAGTAGGGCAGATACGCAGTATTTT,CAYAGQGSRADTQYF
TRBV18,TRBJ2-1,.,TRBD2,TGTGCCAGCTCACCCGGACTAGCGTCGCTCCATGAGCAGTTCTTC,CASSPGLASLHEQFF
TRBV30,TRBJ2-2,few,.,TGTGCCTGGAAAGGTGCTGTCTACACCGGGGAGCTGTTTTTT,CAWKGAVYTGELFF
TRBV5-1,TRBJ1-1,few,.,TGCGCCAGCAGGAGGGAAGGGAGCACTGAAGCTTTCTTT,CASRREGSTEAFF
TRBV9,TRBJ1-1,.,.,TGTGCCAGCAGCCCCGTGATGGACACTGAAGCTTTCTTT,CASSPVMDTEAFF
TRBV7-2,TRBJ2-7,few,.,TGTGCCAGCAGCTTCTCCGACTACTACGAGCAGTACTTC,CASSFSDYYEQYF
TRBV10-3,TRBJ2-3,.,.,TGTGCCATCAGTGCGGGGTACGCTAGCACAGATACGCAGTATTTT,CAISAGYASTDTQYF
TRBV5-1,TRBJ2-1,few,.,TGCGCCAGCACTAAGGGGGAGGGGAGCTACAATGAGCAGTTCTTC,CASTKGEGSYNEQFF
TRBV6-6,TRBJ2-5,few,.,TGTGCCAGCAGTTTAGATCCGGAGACCCAGTACTTC,CASSLDPETQYF
TRBV27,TRBJ2-7,few,.,TGTGCCAGCAGTTCGTCGGTGACACGGGATAACTACGAGCAGTACTTC,CASSSSVTRDNYEQYF
TRBV20-1,TRBJ2-7,few,.,TGCAGTGCTAGAACCGACACTTTAGCGCAGTACTTC,CSARTDTLAQYF
TRBV7-2,TRBJ2-7,.,.,TGTGCCAGCAGCTTAAGGTTCAACGAGCAGTACTTC,CASSLRFNEQYF
TRBV20-1,TRBJ1-6,.,.,TGCAGTGCCTTTGACGCAGGCGGTAATTCACCCCTCCACTTT,CSAFDAGGNSPLHF
TRBV6-6,TRBJ1-2,few,.,TGTGCCAGCAGTAGGACGTTGAGCTATGGCTACACCTTC,CASSRTLSYGYTF
TRBV3-1,TRBJ1-4,few,TRBD1,TGTGCCAGCAGCCGAATGAGGGGGCATAATGAAAAACTGTTTTTT,CASSRMRGHNEKLFF